The present TCR beta chain was sequenced within a study of read filtering for tumor transcriptome and immune sequencing. For this clonotype: Its cognate antigen is unknown.

Bone marrow was sampled from every patient at the time of active disease. Study observations and caveats: Sorted CD138-negative bone marrow cells were not purified T cells. Correlation between methods rose after single-read clonotypes were removed.

The CDR3 length is 13 residues. With 2 bases removed from V and 5 bases from J, the gap between germline ends came to 10 bases. The germline gives CDR1 MDHEN, CDR2 SYDVKM. Molecular barcoded adaptors covering alpha/delta and beta/gamma chains were used on approximately 440 ng RNA. From the reads, TCRdb called clonotypes with MiXCR, one entry per CDR3 protein. In the table there are roughly 69,000 distinct CDR3 sequences, about 15% of which are singletons. This TCR derives from a donor aged 40 or older with multiple myeloma. The V and J genes are TRBV28 and TRBJ2-7, with D perhaps matching TRBD2 (6 bases). The material sequenced was a population of CD138-negative cells sorted from bone marrow. CDR3 sequence reads: CASSLGVADEQYF. The CDR3, as DNA: TGTGCCAGCAGTTTAGGGGTAGCGGACGAGCAGTACTTC. The full variable domain, its missing parts supplied by reference TRBV28 and TRBJ2-7, is DVKVTQSSRYLVKRTGEKVFLECVQDMDHENMFWYRQDPGLGLRLIYFSYDVKMKEKGDIPEGYSVSREKKERFSLILESASTNQTSMYLCASSLGVADEQYFGPGTRLTVT.